This T cell receptor (beta chain) is drawn from a study of shared clonotypes between healthy human individuals. Assay execution took place at the deep level. The protocol was immunoSEQ multiplex PCR, while the TCRdb copy is restricted to in-frame clones and leaves out a portion. In the table there are some 470,000 clones, 76% of which are singletons. After removal of 3 bases from V and 4 bases from J, the junction contained 5 bases not matched to a gene. This CDR3 spans 14 amino acids. CDR1 SGDLS and CDR2 YYNGEE come from the germline V gene. The rearrangement uses TRBV9 and TRBJ1-1; 8 bases fit TRBD1. Sample: PBMCs. This clonotype was sampled from a woman aged 40 to 49 in good health. Some clones in this sample may be carry-over from other donors' samples. CDR3 DNA: TGTGCCAGCAGCGAAACACAGGGGGGCACTGAAGCTTTCTTT. Translation gives CASSETQGGTEAFF.